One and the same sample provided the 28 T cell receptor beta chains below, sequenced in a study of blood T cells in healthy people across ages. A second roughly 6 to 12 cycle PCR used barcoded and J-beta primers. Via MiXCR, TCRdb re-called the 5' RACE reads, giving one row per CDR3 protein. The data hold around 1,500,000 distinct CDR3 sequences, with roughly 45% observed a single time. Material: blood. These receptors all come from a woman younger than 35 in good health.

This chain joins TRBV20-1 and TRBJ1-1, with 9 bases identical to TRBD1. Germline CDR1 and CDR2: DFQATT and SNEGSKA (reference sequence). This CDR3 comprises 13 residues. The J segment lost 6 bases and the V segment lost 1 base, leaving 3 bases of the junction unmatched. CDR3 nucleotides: TGCAGTGCTAGAGTCCGGACAGGGGCTGAAGCTTTCTTT. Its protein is CSARVRTGAEAFF.

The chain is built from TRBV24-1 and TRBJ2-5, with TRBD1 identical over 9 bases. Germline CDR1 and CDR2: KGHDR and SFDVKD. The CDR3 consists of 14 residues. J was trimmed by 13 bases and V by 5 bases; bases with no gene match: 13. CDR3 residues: CATSGDNPRDRVYF. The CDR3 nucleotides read TGTGCCACCAGTGGCGACAACCCCCGGGACAGGGTGTACTTC.

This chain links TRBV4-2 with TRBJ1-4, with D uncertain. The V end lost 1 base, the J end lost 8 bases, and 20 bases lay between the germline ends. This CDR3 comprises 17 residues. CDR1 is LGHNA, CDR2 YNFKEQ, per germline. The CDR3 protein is CASSQGTSGLLREKLFF. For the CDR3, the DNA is TGTGCCAGCAGCCAAGGAACCTCGGGCCTACTAAGAGAAAAACTGTTTTTT.

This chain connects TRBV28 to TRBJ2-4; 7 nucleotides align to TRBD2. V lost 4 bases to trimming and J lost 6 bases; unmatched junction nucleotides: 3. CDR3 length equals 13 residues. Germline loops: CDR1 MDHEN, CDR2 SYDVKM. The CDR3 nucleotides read TGTGCCAGCAGTTGGGGGGGGGTAAACATTCAGTACTTC. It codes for CASSWGGVNIQYF.

This CDR3 is CASSTPLRSGLNYGYTF. In DNA, the CDR3 is TGTGCCAGCAGTACCCCACTCCGGTCAGGGCTAAACTATGGCTACACCTTC. This chain links TRBV6-1 with TRBJ1-2, with TRBD1 as a possible D gene (5 bases). This CDR3 is built from 17 residues. Trimming removed 5 bases from V and 2 bases from J, with 21 bases in between. CDR1 is MNHNS, CDR2 SASEGT, per germline.

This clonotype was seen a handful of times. CDR3 protein: CASSSVVIDTQYF. The CDR3 DNA is TGTGCCAGCAGCTCCGTAGTCATAGATACGCAGTATTTT. The chain carries TRBV7-2 and TRBJ2-3; the D is unclear. Trimming left V 4 bases short and J 5 bases short, with 10 bases between. The germline V gene has CDR1 SGHTA and CDR2 FQGNSA. This CDR3 spans 13 amino acids. Filled out from reference TRBV7-2 and TRBJ2-3, the complete variable domain reads GAGVSQSPSNKVTEKGKDVELRCDPISGHTALYWYRQSLGQGLEFLIYFQGNSAPDKSGLPSDRFSAERTGGSVSTLTIQRTQQEDSAVYLCASSSVVIDTQYFGPGTRLTVL.

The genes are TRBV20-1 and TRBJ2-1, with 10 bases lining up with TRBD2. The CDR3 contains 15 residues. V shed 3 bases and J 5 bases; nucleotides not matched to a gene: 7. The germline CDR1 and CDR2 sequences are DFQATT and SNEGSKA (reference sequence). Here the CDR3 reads CSASPSGSGNNEQFF. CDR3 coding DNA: TGCAGTGCTAGTCCTAGCGGGAGTGGCAACAATGAGCAGTTCTTC.

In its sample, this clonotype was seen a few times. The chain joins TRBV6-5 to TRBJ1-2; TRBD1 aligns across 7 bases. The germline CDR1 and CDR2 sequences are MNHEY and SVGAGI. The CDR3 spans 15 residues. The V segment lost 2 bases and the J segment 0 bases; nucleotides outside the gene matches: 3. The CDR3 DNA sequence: TGTGCCAGCAGTTACGGGACAGAAACTAACTATGGCTACACCTTC. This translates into CASSYGTETNYGYTF.

This CDR3 reads CASSDGVYGYTF. The CDR3 nucleotides are TGTGCCAGCAGTGACGGAGTCTATGGCTACACCTTC. This chain connects TRBV6-2 or TRBV6-3 to TRBJ1-2, with D unresolved. The CDR3 sequence is 12 residues long. CDR1 is MNHEY and CDR2 is SVGEGT in the germline V gene. V lost 5 bases to trimming and J lost 4 bases, with 8 bases between them.

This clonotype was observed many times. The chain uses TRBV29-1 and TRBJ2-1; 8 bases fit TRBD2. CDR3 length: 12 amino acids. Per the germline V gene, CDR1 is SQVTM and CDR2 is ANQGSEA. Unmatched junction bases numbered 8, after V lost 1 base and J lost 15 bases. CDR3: CSVEVGGLVPFF. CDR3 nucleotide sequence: TGCAGCGTTGAAGTCGGGGGACTAGTTCCGTTCTTC.

The CDR3 sequence: CASSALAGTSSYEQYF. As DNA, the CDR3 is TGCGCCAGCAGCGCCCTAGCCGGGACCAGCTCCTACGAGCAGTACTTC. The rearrangement uses TRBV5-1 and TRBJ2-7; D tentatively fits TRBD1 or TRBD2 (5 bases each). The length of the CDR3 is 16 residues. V lost 4 bases, J lost 0 bases, and 17 bases lay in between. Germline CDR1 SGHRS, CDR2 YFSETQ.

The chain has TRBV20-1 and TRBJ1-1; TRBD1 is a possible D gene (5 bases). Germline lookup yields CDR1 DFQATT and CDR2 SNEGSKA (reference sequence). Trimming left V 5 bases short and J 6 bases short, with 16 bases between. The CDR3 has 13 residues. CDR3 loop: CSAPPGGGAEAFF. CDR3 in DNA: TGCAGTGCTCCACCCGGGGGTGGGGCTGAAGCTTTCTTT.

The CDR3: CASDLRIRDPNQPQHF. DNA for the CDR3: TGTGCCAGCGACCTTCGGATTAGGGATCCAAATCAGCCCCAGCATTTT. The chain links TRBV6-1 to TRBJ1-5, with D hard to call. Germline CDR1 and CDR2: MNHNS and SASEGT. V lost 8 bases to trimming and J lost 4 bases, with 21 bases between them. CDR3 size: 16 residues.

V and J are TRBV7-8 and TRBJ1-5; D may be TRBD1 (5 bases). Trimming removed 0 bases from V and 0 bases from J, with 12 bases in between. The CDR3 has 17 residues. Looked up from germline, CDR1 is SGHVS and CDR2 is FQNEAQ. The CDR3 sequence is CASSLASGGPSNQPQHF. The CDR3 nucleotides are TGTGCCAGCAGCTTAGCGTCGGGGGGACCTAGCAATCAGCCCCAGCATTTT.

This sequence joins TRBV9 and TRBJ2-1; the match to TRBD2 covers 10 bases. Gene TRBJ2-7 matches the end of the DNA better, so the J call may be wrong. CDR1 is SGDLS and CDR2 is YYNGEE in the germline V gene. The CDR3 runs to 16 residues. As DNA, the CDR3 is TGTGCCAGCAGCACACGAAGCGGGGGGGACTACAATGAGCAGTACTTC. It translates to CASSTRSGGDYNEQYF.

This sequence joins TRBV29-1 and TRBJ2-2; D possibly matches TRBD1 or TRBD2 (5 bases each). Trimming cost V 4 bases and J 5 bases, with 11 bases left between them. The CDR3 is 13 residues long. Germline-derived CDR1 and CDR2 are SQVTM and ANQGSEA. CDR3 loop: CSVGAGATGELFF. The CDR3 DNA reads TGCAGCGTTGGAGCCGGGGCGACCGGGGAGCTGTTTTTT.

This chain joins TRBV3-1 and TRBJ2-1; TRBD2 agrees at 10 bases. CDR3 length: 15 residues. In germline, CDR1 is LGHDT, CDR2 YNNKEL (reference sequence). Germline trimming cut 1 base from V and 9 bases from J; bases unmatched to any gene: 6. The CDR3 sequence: CASSQGPSGRGEQFF. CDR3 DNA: TGTGCCAGCAGCCAAGGGCCTAGCGGGAGAGGTGAGCAGTTCTTC.

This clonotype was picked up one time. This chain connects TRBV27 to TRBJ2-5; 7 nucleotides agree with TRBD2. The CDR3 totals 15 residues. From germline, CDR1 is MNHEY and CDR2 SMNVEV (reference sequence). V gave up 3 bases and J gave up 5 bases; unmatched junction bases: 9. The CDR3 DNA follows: TGTGCCAGCAGTTTTCGGGCGGGGGTGCCGGAGACCCAGTACTTC. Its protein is CASSFRAGVPETQYF.

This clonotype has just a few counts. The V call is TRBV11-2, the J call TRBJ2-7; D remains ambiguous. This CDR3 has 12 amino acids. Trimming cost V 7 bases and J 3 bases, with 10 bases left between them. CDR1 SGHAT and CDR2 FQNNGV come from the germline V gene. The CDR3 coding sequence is TGTGCCAGCACGAGTGTAGGCTACGAGCAGTACTTC. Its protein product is CASTSVGYEQYF.

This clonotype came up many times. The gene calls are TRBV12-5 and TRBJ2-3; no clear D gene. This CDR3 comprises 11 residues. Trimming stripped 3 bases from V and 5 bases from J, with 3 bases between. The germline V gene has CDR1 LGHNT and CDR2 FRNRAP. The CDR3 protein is CASGFGDTQYF. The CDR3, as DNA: TGTGCTAGTGGTTTCGGAGATACGCAGTATTTT.

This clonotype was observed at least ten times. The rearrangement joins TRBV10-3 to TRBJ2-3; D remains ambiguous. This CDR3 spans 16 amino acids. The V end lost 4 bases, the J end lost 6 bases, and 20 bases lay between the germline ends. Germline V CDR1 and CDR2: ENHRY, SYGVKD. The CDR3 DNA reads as TGTGCCATCAGTGCCCAGCGCGGAAGCCGTCAGGATACGCAGTATTTT. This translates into CAISAQRGSRQDTQYF.

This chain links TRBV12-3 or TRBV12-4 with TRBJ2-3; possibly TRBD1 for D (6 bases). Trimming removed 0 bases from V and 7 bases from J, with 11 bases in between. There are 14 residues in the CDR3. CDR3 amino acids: CASSLAPQGYTQYF. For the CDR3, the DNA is TGTGCCAGCAGTTTAGCCCCACAGGGTTATACGCAGTATTTT.

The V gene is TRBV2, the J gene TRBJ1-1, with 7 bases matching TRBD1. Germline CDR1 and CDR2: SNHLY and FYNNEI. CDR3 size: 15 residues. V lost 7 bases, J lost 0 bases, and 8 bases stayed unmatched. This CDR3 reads CASKRQGPMNTEAFF. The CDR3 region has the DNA TGTGCCAGCAAACGACAGGGACCTATGAACACTGAAGCTTTCTTT.

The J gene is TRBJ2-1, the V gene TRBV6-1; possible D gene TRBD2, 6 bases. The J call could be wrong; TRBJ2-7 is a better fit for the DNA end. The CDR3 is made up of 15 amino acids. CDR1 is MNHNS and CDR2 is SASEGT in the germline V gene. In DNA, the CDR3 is TGTGCCAGCAGCCCCCCGGGACTCAATTACAATGAGCAGTACTTC. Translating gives CASSPPGLNYNEQYF.

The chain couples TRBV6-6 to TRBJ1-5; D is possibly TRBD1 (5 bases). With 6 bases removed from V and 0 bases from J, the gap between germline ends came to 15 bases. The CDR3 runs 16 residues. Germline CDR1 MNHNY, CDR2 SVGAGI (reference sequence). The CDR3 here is CASRLGQQISNQPQHF. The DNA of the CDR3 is TGTGCCAGCAGGTTGGGGCAACAAATTAGCAATCAGCCCCAGCATTTT.

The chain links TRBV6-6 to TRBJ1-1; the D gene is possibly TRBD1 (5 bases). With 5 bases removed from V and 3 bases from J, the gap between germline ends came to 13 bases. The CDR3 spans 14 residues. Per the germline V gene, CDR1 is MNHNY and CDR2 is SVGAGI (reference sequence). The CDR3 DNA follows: TGTGCCAGCAGTGCATGGGGGAGTGACACTGAAGCTTTCTTT. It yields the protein CASSAWGSDTEAFF.

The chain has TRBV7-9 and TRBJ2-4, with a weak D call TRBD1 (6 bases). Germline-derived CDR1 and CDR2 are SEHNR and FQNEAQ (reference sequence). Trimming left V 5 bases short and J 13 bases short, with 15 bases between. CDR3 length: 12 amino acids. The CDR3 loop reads CASSPGQMEQYF. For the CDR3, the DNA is TGTGCCAGCAGCCCCGGACAGATGGAGCAGTACTTC.

CDR3 residues: CASSEAGARYEQYF. DNA for the CDR3: TGTGCCAGCAGTGAAGCTGGGGCCAGGTACGAGCAGTACTTC. The chain uses TRBV25-1 and TRBJ2-7, with D perhaps TRBD1 (5 bases). The germline V gene encodes CDR1 MGHDK and CDR2 SYGVNS. Trimming stripped 2 bases from V and 4 bases from J, with 12 bases between. There are 14 residues in the CDR3.